This TCR beta chain was retrieved from a study of cytomegalovirus exposure and HLA in healthy donors. In this sample, this clone turned up a few times. As yet, its antigen is unknown. The study's findings and limits: It was about 150 TCR beta chains that were listed as cytomegalovirus-associated.

Everyone who donated was a healthy bone marrow donor. Trimming took off 3 bases at V and 0 bases at J, with 8 bases between the two ends. The CDR3 totals 14 residues. Per germline, CDR1 MNHNS and CDR2 SASEGT. Primers included in the PCR were 60 Vbeta and 13 Jbeta primers. Assay: immunoSEQ multiplex PCR; the TCRdb copy retains only in-frame clones and omits some. The sample shows roughly 150,000 clones, around a tenth of them seen only once. This receptor was identified in a male donor in good health and CMV-seronegative. V gene TRBV6-1 combines with J gene TRBJ1-1; D is ambiguous. Sequences were obtained from PBMCs. CDR3 in DNA: TGTGCCAGCAGTGAGGACTGGATGAACACTGAAGCTTTCTTT. This encodes CASSEDWMNTEAFF.